Listed below are T cell receptor beta chains from one sample, sequenced in a study of blood T cells in healthy people across ages. A single record per CDR3 protein comes from TCRdb applying MiXCR to the 5' RACE reads. This sample has 1.6 million or so distinct CDR3 sequences, with almost 35% found just once. The sample comprised blood. These receptors were taken from a woman between 25 and 40 years old in good health. CDR3s include the opening cysteine and the closing phenylalanine or tryptophan. The order of the fields is V gene, clone size, D gene, J gene, CDR3 DNA, CDR3 protein. D genes are given only for firm matches. Clone sizes are given selectively: once, few, many, or a class where the clone is expanded.

TRBV20-1,many,-,TRBJ2-5,TGCAGTGCTCTAGGGACACAAGAGACCCAGTACTTC,CSALGTQETQYF
TRBV20-1,-,-,TRBJ2-1,TGCAGTCCTAACGTGTACAATGAGCAGTTCTTC,CSPNVYNEQFF
TRBV7-9,few,TRBD1,TRBJ2-5,TGTGCCGGGGGTACAGGGGAAGAGACCCAGTACTTC,CAGGTGEETQYF
TRBV5-6,-,-,TRBJ1-2,TGTGCCAGCAGCCCTGCCGGGTCGCCCCATGGCTACACCTTC,CASSPAGSPHGYTF
TRBV10-1,-,TRBD2,TRBJ2-1,TGCGCCAGCTCGCGAGCGGGGACCTACAATGAGCAGTTCTTC,CASSRAGTYNEQFF
TRBV25-1,-,-,TRBJ1-2,TGTGCCGGCAGTGAAGGAGGCAGTCTCTATGGCTACACCTTC,CAGSEGGSLYGYTF
TRBV27,few,TRBD2,TRBJ2-7,TGTGCCAGCAGCCCCGGACTAGCGGGAGTGTGGTACGAGCAGTACTTC,CASSPGLAGVWYEQYF
TRBV20-1,-,TRBD1,TRBJ2-7,TGCAGTGCTAGTCACCAGGGACAGTCGGATGAGCAGTACTTC,CSASHQGQSDEQYF
TRBV3-1,-,-,TRBJ2-1,TGTGCCAGCAGCCCCATGGGAGTGTTCAATGAGCAGTTCTTC,CASSPMGVFNEQFF
TRBV6-5,-,-,TRBJ1-5,TGTGCCAGCAGTTACTCCCGACAATCGCCCCAGCATTTT,CASSYSRQSPQHF
TRBV12-3/TRBV12-4,few,TRBD1,TRBJ2-3,TGTGCCAGCAAACCGGGACAGGGGGCCACAGATACGCAGTATTTT,CASKPGQGATDTQYF
TRBV20-1,few,-,TRBJ2-5,TGCAGTGCTAGTCGGACAGACGAAGAGACCCAGTACTTC,CSASRTDEETQYF
TRBV6-5,few,TRBD1,TRBJ1-1,TGTGCCAGCCGACAGGGAGGTAGCACTGAAGCTTTCTTT,CASRQGGSTEAFF
TRBV14,-,TRBD1,TRBJ1-1,TGTGCCAGCAGCCAAGTCCCGGGACAGGTTGGGGACCCTGAAGCTTTCTTT,CASSQVPGQVGDPEAFF
TRBV5-1,few,-,TRBJ2-3,TGCGCCAGCAGCTACCGAAGGGGTAGCACAGATACGCAGTATTTT,CASSYRRGSTDTQYF
TRBV19,-,-,TRBJ2-7,TGTGCCAGTAGTACGGGTCGGGACACCTACGAGCAGTACTTC,CASSTGRDTYEQYF
TRBV2,few,TRBD2,TRBJ2-5,TGTGCCAGCAGCTCCGGGGCAACTAGCGGCCAAGAGACCCAGTACTTC,CASSSGATSGQETQYF
TRBV7-2,-,-,TRBJ1-2,TGTGCCAACAGACCTCTACAGGGTCCCCACTATGGCTACACCTTC,CANRPLQGPHYGYTF
TRBV6-1,-,-,TRBJ1-2,TGTGCCAGCAGCCGGACAGTGTATAACTATGGCTACACCTTC,CASSRTVYNYGYTF
TRBV9,-,-,TRBJ2-1,TGTGCCAGCAGCGTAGCTGGGGGAGGCCACAATGAGCAGTTCTTC,CASSVAGGGHNEQFF
TRBV27,-,TRBD1,TRBJ2-3,TGTGCCAGCATGCCGGGACAGGGGCGATATACGCAGTATTTT,CASMPGQGRYTQYF
TRBV6-6,once,-,TRBJ1-2,TGTACCAGCTCGGGGGACTATGGCTACACCTTC,CTSSGDYGYTF
TRBV20-1,-,-,TRBJ1-2,TGCAGCGCTAGAGATATGGCAGCACTCTACACCTTC,CSARDMAALYTF
TRBV7-9,few,-,TRBJ2-5,TGTGCCAGCAGCGTTATATTGGGGGCCCAAGAGACCCAGTACTTC,CASSVILGAQETQYF
TRBV7-2,-,-,TRBJ1-6,TGTGCCAGCAGCTCTGCGCTCGGGTCACCCCTCCACTTT,CASSSALGSPLHF
TRBV28,-,TRBD1,TRBJ2-7,TGTGCCAGCAGCCCCGAAGACAGGGGCGACCGAGACGAGCAGTACTTC,CASSPEDRGDRDEQYF
TRBV4-2,-,-,TRBJ2-3,TGTGCCAGCAGCCCCGGGGTAGGGGGGAGCACAGATACGCAGTATTTT,CASSPGVGGSTDTQYF
TRBV7-9,-,-,TRBJ2-3,TGTGCCAGCAGCCTAGCGACAGAAGATACGCAGTATTTT,CASSLATEDTQYF
TRBV25-1,many,-,TRBJ2-1,TGTGCCAGCCTCGAAAACAATGAGCAGTTCTTC,CASLENNEQFF
TRBV5-6,-,TRBD2,TRBJ2-2,TGTGCCAGCACCTGGGGACTAAACACCGGGGAGCTGTTTTTT,CASTWGLNTGELFF
TRBV2,-,TRBD2,TRBJ2-1,TGTGCCAGCAGGCCTCCGGGACTAAGCTCCTACAATGAGCAGTTCTTC,CASRPPGLSSYNEQFF
TRBV7-8,-,TRBD1,TRBJ2-3,TGTGCCAGCAGCTACAGGGGGAATACGCAGTATTTT,CASSYRGNTQYF
TRBV20-1,-,TRBD2,TRBJ2-3,TGCAGTGCCGGCAGGTGGCGGGAGGGGACAGATACGCAGTATTTT,CSAGRWREGTDTQYF
TRBV20-1,-,TRBD2,TRBJ2-1,TGCAGTGCGCCTACTAGCGGGAGGGGCAATGAGCAGTTCTTC,CSAPTSGRGNEQFF
TRBV4-2,-,-,TRBJ1-3,TGTGCCAGCAGCCCAATGCCGTCTGGAAACACCATATATTTT,CASSPMPSGNTIYF
TRBV6-1,-,-,TRBJ2-1,TGTGCCAGCAGTGTTACAGACAATAATCAGTTCTTC,CASSVTDNNQFF
TRBV23-1,few,-,TRBJ2-1,TGCGCCAGCATTTCCCCACTGGCTTACCAATACAATGAGCAGTTCTTC,CASISPLAYQYNEQFF
TRBV3-1,many,TRBD2,TRBJ2-1,TGTGCCAGCGCCTCTAGCGGAACCTACAATGAGCAGTTCTTC,CASASSGTYNEQFF
TRBV4-1,few,TRBD2,TRBJ2-3,TGCGCCAGCAGCCAAGGACCTGCGAGCGGGACGGAAGATACGCAGTATTTT,CASSQGPASGTEDTQYF
TRBV20-1,-,TRBD2,TRBJ2-7,TGCAGCGCCTCCAGACCGGGACTAGGGGACGAGCAGTACTTC,CSASRPGLGDEQYF
TRBV7-9,once,-,TRBJ1-2,TGTGCCAGCAGCTTAGGGGACCACTATGGCTACACCTTC,CASSLGDHYGYTF
TRBV5-1,-,TRBD2,TRBJ2-3,TGCGCCAGCTCCGGGGGCGGGGGGGCCGCAGATACGCAGTATTTT,CASSGGGGAADTQYF
TRBV30,-,-,TRBJ2-6,TGTGCCTGGAAGCGGGCAGGGCGATTTGGGGCCAACGTCCTGACTTTC,CAWKRAGRFGANVLTF
TRBV2,-,TRBD1,TRBJ2-1,TGTGCCAGCAGTGAACGGTGGGAAGGACAGGGCTACTCGCGGTCTTACAATGAGCAGTTCTTC,CASSERWEGQGYSRSYNEQFF
TRBV20-1,-,TRBD2,TRBJ2-1,TGCAGTGCTAGTCGTACAGGACTAGCGGAGCAGTTCTTC,CSASRTGLAEQFF
TRBV10-3,few,-,TRBJ2-5,TGTGCCATCAGTGAAGAGCCGACGTATGCAAAAGAGACCCAGTACTTC,CAISEEPTYAKETQYF
TRBV29-1,once,-,TRBJ1-1,TGCAGCGGAGGGAGGGAAACTGAAGCTTTCTTT,CSGGRETEAFF
TRBV20-1,-,TRBD2,TRBJ2-1,TGCAGTGCTGGGATGGGGACTAGCGGGGGGGCCTCCAATGAGCAGTTCTTC,CSAGMGTSGGASNEQFF
TRBV9,-,-,TRBJ1-2,TGTGCCAGCAGCGTAGTGGCAGGAGTTGATGGCTACACCTTC,CASSVVAGVDGYTF
TRBV5-1,-,-,TRBJ2-3,TGCGCCAGCAGCTTTTCGGGGCTAGGTGATACGCAGTATTTT,CASSFSGLGDTQYF
TRBV10-3,-,-,TRBJ1-2,TGTGCCATCACTACCCAGGGGCATGGCTACACCTTC,CAITTQGHGYTF
TRBV2,few,-,TRBJ2-1,TGTGCCAGCAGTGAAGCGCTTTGGGTGAATGAGCAGTTCTTC,CASSEALWVNEQFF
TRBV5-1,-,-,TRBJ2-5,TGCGCCAGCAGTCCCGGGTCCGGCGAAGAGACCCAGTACTTC,CASSPGSGEETQYF
TRBV5-6,-,-,TRBJ2-2,TGTGCCAGCAGCGACGAGAGCACGAACACCGGGGAGCTGTTTTTT,CASSDESTNTGELFF